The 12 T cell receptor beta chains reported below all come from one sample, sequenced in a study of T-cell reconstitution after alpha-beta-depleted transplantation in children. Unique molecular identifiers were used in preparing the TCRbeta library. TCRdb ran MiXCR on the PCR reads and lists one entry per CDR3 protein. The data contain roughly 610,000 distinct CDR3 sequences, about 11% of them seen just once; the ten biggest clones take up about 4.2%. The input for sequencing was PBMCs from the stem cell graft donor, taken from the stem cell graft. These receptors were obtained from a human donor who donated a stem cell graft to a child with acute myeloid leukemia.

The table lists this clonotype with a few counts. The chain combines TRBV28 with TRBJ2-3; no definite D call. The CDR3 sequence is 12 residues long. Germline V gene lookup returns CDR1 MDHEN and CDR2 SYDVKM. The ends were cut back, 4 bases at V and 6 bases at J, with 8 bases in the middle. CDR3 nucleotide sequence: TGTGCCAGCAGTTCCATCCGGGATACGCAGTATTTT. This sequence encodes CASSSIRDTQYF.

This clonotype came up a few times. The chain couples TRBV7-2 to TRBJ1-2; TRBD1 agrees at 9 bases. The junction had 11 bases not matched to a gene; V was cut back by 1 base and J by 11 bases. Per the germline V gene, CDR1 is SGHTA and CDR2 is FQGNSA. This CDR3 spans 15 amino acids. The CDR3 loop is CASSLGGGQGSPYTF. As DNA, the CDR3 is TGTGCCAGCAGCTTAGGAGGGGGACAGGGCAGTCCGTACACCTTC.

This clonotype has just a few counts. CDR3 region: CASSSTGEIAFF. The DNA of the CDR3 is TGTGCCAGCAGCTCGACAGGGGAGATAGCTTTCTTT. The chain links TRBV7-2 to TRBJ1-1; TRBD1 agrees at 8 bases. Unmatched junction bases numbered 5, after V lost 4 bases and J lost 10 bases. From germline, CDR1 is SGHTA and CDR2 FQGNSA. The CDR3 is made up of 12 amino acids.

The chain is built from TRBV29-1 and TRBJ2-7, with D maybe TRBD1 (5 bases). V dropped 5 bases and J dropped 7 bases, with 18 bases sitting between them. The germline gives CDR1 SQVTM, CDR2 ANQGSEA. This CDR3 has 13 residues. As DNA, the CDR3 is TGCAGCGTTCAAGTCGCACCAGGGTTAGAGCAGTACTTC. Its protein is CSVQVAPGLEQYF.

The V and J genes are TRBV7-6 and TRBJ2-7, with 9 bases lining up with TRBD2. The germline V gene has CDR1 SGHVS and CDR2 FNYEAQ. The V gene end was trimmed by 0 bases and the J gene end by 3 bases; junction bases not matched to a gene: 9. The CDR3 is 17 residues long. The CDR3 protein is CASSLATPGLASYEQYF. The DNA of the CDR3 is TGTGCCAGCAGCTTAGCGACGCCGGGACTAGCTAGCTACGAGCAGTACTTC.

CDR3 in amino acids: CASSQDAGLAGSPGETQYF. In DNA, the CDR3 is TGTGCCAGCAGCCAAGATGCGGGACTAGCGGGTTCCCCTGGAGAGACCCAGTACTTC. V gene TRBV4-2 combines with J gene TRBJ2-5; 12 bases line up with TRBD2. Germline V gene lookup returns CDR1 LGHNA and CDR2 YNFKEQ. V was pared by 0 bases and J by 4 bases, with 12 bases of the junction left unmatched. CDR3 length: 19 amino acids.

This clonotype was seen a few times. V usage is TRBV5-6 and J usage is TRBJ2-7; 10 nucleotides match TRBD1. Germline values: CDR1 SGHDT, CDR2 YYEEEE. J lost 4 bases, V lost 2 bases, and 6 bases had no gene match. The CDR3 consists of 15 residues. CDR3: CASSFRGTGVYEQYF. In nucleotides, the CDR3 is TGTGCCAGCAGCTTCCGTGGGACAGGGGTTTACGAGCAGTACTTC. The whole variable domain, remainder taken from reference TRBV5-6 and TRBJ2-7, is DAGVTQSPTHLIKTRGQQVTLRCSPKSGHDTVSWYQQALGQGPQFIFQYYEEEERQRGNFPDRFSGHQFPNYSSELNVNALLLGDSALYLCASSFRGTGVYEQYFGPGTRLTVT.

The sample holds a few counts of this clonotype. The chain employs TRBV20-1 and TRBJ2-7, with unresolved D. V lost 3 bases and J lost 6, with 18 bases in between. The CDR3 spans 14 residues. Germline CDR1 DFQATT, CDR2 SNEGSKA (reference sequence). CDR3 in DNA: TGCAGTGCTAGGCCCCGCGAGACGAGACGCGAGCAGTACTTC. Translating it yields CSARPRETRREQYF.

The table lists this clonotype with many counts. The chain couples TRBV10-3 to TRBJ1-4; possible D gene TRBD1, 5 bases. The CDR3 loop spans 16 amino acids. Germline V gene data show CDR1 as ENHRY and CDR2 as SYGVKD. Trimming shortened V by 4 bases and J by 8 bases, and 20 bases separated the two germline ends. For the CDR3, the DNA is TGTGCCATCAGTGCGGCAGGGACGGTTGCAGGGGAAAAACTGTTTTTT. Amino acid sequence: CAISAAGTVAGEKLFF.

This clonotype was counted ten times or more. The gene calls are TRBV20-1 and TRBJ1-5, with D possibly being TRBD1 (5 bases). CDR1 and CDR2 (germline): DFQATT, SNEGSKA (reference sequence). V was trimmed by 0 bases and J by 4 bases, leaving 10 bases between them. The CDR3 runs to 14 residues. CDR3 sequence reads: CSAREGATNQPQHF. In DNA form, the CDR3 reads TGCAGTGCTAGAGAAGGGGCGACTAATCAGCCCCAGCATTTT.

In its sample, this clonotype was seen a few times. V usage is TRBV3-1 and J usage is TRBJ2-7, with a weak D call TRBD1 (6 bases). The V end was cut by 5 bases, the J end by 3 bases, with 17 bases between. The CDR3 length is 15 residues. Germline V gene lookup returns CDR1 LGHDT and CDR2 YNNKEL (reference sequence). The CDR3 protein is CASSANPGAGYEQYF. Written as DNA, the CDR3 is TGTGCCAGCAGCGCAAACCCAGGGGCTGGCTACGAGCAGTACTTC.

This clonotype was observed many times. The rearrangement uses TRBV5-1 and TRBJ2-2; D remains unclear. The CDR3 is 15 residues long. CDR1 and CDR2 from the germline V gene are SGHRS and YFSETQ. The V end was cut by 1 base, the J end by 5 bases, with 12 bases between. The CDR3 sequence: CASSLSPTTTGELFF. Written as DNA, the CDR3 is TGCGCCAGCAGCTTGTCCCCCACAACGACCGGGGAGCTGTTTTTT.